These T cell receptor beta chains were read from a single sample in a study of T cells in Graves' hyperthyroidism and ophthalmopathy. Using its own MiXCR run on the multiplex PCR reads, TCRdb lists one record per CDR3 protein. The data contain 300,000 to 350,000 distinct CDR3 sequences, about a sixth of them singletons. The specimen was blood. These receptors all come from a woman aged 40 to 50 with Graves' ophthalmopathy. The CDR3 runs from the conserved cysteine through the conserved F or W. The order of the fields is D gene, clone size, J gene, V gene, CDR3 DNA, CDR3 protein. The D gene is left open where the match is weak. Where a row states a size, it is once, few, many or the class of an expanded clone; other rows omit it.

D gene: TRBD1; clone size: few; J gene: TRBJ1-6; V gene: TRBV18; CDR3 DNA: TGTGCCAGCTCTCTAGAGGGACAGGCTTCACCCCTCCACTTT; CDR3 protein: CASSLEGQASPLHF
D gene: TRBD1; clone size: many; J gene: TRBJ2-7; V gene: TRBV25-1; CDR3 DNA: TGTGCCACCATGGGACAGGTATACGAGCAGTACTTC; CDR3 protein: CATMGQVYEQYF
D gene: TRBD2; clone size: many; J gene: TRBJ2-1; V gene: TRBV12-3/TRBV12-4; CDR3 DNA: TGTGCCAGCTCTCAGCGGGAGCGGGGAGAGCAGTTCTTC; CDR3 protein: CASSQRERGEQFF
D gene: TRBD2; clone size: many; J gene: TRBJ2-2; V gene: TRBV11-2; CDR3 DNA: TGTGCCAGCAGCGCCGGACTAGCGGCCGGGGGCGGGGAGCTGTTTTTT; CDR3 protein: CASSAGLAAGGGELFF
D gene: .; clone size: few; J gene: TRBJ2-7; V gene: TRBV20-1; CDR3 DNA: TGCAGTGCTAGGGACCGAGGGGCCAGGGCTACCTACGAGCAGTACTTC; CDR3 protein: CSARDRGARATYEQYF
D gene: .; clone size: many; J gene: TRBJ2-7; V gene: TRBV5-5; CDR3 DNA: TGTGCCAGCACCACGAAGGGATTAGAAATACCCTACGAGCAGTACTTC; CDR3 protein: CASTTKGLEIPYEQYF
D gene: TRBD1; clone size: many; J gene: TRBJ1-1; V gene: TRBV27; CDR3 DNA: TGTGCCAGCACCCAGACAGGGAACCCGAACACTGAAGCTTTCTTT; CDR3 protein: CASTQTGNPNTEAFF
D gene: .; clone size: many; J gene: TRBJ2-3; V gene: TRBV7-6; CDR3 DNA: TGTGCCAGCAGCTTAGAGTGGGGTACAGATACGCAGTATTTT; CDR3 protein: CASSLEWGTDTQYF
D gene: TRBD1; clone size: many; J gene: TRBJ2-5; V gene: TRBV6-1; CDR3 DNA: TGTGCCAGCAGTGCCGCTGCGACAGGGGGATGGTTAGTGACCCAGTACTTC; CDR3 protein: CASSAAATGGWLVTQYF
D gene: TRBD1; clone size: many; J gene: TRBJ2-5; V gene: TRBV4-1; CDR3 DNA: TGCGCCAGCAGCCCCGGGGACAGGGTTGCGGAGACCCAGTACTTC; CDR3 protein: CASSPGDRVAETQYF
D gene: TRBD2; clone size: few; J gene: TRBJ2-2; V gene: TRBV7-3; CDR3 DNA: TGTGCCAGCAGCTTAACTTTACCGGGACTAGCGGGAACCGGGGAGCTGTTTTTT; CDR3 protein: CASSLTLPGLAGTGELFF
D gene: .; clone size: .; J gene: TRBJ2-4; V gene: TRBV4-2; CDR3 DNA: TGTGCCAGCAGCCAGCTCAGGGGGGAGACGAGAAACATTCAGTACTTC; CDR3 protein: CASSQLRGETRNIQYF
D gene: .; clone size: many; J gene: TRBJ2-5; V gene: TRBV5-6; CDR3 DNA: TGTGCCAGCAGCCCCGGACTTCTACAAGAGACCCAGTACTTC; CDR3 protein: CASSPGLLQETQYF
D gene: .; clone size: many; J gene: TRBJ1-5; V gene: TRBV24-1; CDR3 DNA: TGTGCCACCAGTGACGGGGCTCTAGGTAGCAATCAGCCCCAGCATTTT; CDR3 protein: CATSDGALGSNQPQHF
D gene: .; clone size: many; J gene: TRBJ2-6; V gene: TRBV6-1; CDR3 DNA: TGTGCCAGCAGTGAACGGTCAGGCCCTTTCGGGGCCAACGTCCTGACTTTC; CDR3 protein: CASSERSGPFGANVLTF
D gene: TRBD2; clone size: many; J gene: TRBJ2-7; V gene: TRBV20-1; CDR3 DNA: TGCAGTGCTGGGGGACTAGCGGTGATCTACGAGCAGTACTTC; CDR3 protein: CSAGGLAVIYEQYF
D gene: .; clone size: many; J gene: TRBJ1-2; V gene: TRBV6-5; CDR3 DNA: TGTGCCAGCAGTTACGAGACTAACTATGGCTACACCTTC; CDR3 protein: CASSYETNYGYTF